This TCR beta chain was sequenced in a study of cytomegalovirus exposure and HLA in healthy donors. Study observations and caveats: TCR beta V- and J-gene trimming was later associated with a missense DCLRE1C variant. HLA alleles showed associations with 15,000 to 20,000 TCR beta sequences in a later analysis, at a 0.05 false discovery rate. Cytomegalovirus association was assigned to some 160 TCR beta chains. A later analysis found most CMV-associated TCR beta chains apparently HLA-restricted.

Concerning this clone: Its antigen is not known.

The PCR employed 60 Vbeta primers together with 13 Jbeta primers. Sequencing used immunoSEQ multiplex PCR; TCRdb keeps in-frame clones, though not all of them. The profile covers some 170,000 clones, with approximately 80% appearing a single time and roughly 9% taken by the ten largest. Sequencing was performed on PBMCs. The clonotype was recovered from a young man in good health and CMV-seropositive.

In DNA form, the CDR3 reads TGTGCCAGCAGCTCGACGGGACAGGGTTCTGGAAACACCATATATTTT. Protein sequence: CASSSTGQGSGNTIYF. The J gene is TRBJ1-3, the V gene TRBV7-9; TRBD1 matches at 9 bases. Losses at the gene ends were 4 bases for V and 1 base for J; bases not matched to a gene: 5. The CDR3 is made up of 16 amino acids. Germline V gene sequence: CDR1 SEHNR, CDR2 FQNEAQ (reference sequence).